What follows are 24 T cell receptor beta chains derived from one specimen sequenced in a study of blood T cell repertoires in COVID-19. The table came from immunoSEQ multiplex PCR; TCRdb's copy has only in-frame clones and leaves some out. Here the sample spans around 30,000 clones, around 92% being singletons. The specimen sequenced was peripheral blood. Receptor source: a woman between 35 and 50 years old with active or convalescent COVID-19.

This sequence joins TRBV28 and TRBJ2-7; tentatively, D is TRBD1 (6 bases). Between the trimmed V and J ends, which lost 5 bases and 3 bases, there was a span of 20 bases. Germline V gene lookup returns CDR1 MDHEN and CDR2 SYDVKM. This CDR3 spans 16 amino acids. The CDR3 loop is CASSPKGDLMYYEQYF. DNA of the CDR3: TGTGCCAGCAGTCCCAAGGGGGACCTTATGTACTACGAGCAGTACTTC. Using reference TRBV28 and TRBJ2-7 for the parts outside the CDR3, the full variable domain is DVKVTQSSRYLVKRTGEKVFLECVQDMDHENMFWYRQDPGLGLRLIYFSYDVKMKEKGDIPEGYSVSREKKERFSLILESASTNQTSMYLCASSPKGDLMYYEQYFGPGTRLTVT.

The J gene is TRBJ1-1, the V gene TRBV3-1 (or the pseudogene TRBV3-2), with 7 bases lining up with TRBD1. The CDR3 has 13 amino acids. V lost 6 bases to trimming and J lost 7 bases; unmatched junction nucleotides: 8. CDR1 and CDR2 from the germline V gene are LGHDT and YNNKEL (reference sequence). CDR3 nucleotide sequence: TGTGCCAGCAGTCGCAGGGGGTCGAATGAAGCTTTCTTT. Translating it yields CASSRRGSNEAFF.

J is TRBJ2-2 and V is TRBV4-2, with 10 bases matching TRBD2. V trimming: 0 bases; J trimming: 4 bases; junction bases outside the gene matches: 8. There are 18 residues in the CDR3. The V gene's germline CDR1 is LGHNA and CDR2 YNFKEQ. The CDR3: CASSQERGQREGTGELFF. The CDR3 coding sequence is TGTGCCAGCAGCCAAGAGCGAGGCCAGCGGGAGGGCACCGGGGAGCTGTTTTTT.

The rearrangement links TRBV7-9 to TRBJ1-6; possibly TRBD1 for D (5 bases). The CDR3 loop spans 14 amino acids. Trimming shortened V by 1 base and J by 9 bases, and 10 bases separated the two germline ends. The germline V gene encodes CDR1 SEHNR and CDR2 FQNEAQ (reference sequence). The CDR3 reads CASSLGTSTSPLHF. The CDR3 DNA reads TGTGCCAGCAGCTTAGGGACAAGTACTTCACCCCTCCACTTT.

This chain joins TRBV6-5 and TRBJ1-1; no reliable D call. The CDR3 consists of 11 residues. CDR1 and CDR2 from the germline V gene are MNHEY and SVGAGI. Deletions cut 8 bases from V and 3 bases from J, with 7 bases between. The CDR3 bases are TGTGCCAGCGGCCGGGACACTGAAGCTTTCTTT. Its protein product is CASGRDTEAFF.

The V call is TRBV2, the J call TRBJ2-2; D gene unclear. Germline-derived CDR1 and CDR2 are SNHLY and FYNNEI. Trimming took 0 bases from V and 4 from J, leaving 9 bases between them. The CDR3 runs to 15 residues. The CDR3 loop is CASSEALGPTGELFF. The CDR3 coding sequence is TGTGCCAGCAGTGAAGCGCTTGGGCCCACCGGGGAGCTGTTTTTT.

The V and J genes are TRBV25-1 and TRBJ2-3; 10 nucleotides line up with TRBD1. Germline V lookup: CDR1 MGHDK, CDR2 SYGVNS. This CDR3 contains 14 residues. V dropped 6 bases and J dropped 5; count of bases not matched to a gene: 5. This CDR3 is CASSSGTGVDTQYF. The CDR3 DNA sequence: TGTGCCAGCAGCTCCGGGACAGGGGTAGATACGCAGTATTTT.

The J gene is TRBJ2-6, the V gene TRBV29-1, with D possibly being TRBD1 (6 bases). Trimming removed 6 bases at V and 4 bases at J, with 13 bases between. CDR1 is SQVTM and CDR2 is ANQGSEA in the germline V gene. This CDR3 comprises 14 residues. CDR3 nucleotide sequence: TGCAGCGTAACAGGGACGGGAGGGGCCAACGTCCTGACTTTC. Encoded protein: CSVTGTGGANVLTF.

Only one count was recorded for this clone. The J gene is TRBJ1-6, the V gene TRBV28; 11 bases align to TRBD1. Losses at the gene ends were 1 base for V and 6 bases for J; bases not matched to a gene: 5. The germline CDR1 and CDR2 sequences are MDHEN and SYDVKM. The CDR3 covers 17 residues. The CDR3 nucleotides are TGTGCCAGCAGTTTATCCTGGACAGGGGGCGGTAATTCACCCCTCCACTTT. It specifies CASSLSWTGGGNSPLHF.

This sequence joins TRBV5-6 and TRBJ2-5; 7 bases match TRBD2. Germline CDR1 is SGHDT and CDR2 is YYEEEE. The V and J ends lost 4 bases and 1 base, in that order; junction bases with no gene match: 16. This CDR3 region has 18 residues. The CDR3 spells CASSLGLAEARPQETQYF. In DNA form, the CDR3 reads TGTGCCAGCAGCCTGGGGCTAGCGGAGGCTCGACCCCAAGAGACCCAGTACTTC.

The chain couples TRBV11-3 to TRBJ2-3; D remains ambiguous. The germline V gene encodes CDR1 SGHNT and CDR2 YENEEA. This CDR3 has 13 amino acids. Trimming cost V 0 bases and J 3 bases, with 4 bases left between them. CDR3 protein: CASSLDITDTQYF. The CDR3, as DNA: TGTGCCAGCAGCTTAGATATAACAGATACGCAGTATTTT.

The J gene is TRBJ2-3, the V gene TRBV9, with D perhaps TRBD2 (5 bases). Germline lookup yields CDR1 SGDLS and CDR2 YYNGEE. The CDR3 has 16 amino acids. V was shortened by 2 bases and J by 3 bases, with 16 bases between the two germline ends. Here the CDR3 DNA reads TGTGCCAGCAGCGTCAGAGGTCTTCCGGGGACAGATACGCAGTATTTT. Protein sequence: CASSVRGLPGTDTQYF.

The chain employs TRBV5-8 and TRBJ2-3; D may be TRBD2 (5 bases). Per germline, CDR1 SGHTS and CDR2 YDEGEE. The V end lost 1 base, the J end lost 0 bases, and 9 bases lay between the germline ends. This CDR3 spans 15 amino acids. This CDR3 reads CASSLQRISTDTQYF. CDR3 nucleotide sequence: TGTGCCAGCAGCTTGCAGCGGATTAGCACAGATACGCAGTATTTT.

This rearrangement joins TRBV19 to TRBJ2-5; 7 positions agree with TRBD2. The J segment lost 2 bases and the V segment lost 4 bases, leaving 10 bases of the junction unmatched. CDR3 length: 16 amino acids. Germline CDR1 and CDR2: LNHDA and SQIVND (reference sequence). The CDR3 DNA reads TGTGCCAGTAGTACCCGACTAGCCCCTCTACAAGAGACCCAGTACTTC. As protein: CASSTRLAPLQETQYF. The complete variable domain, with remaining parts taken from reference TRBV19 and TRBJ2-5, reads DGGITQSPKYLFRKEGQNVTLSCEQNLNHDAMYWYRQDPGQGLRLIYYSQIVNDFQKGDIAEGYSVSREKKESFPLTVTSAQKNPTAFYLCASSTRLAPLQETQYFGPGTRLLVL.

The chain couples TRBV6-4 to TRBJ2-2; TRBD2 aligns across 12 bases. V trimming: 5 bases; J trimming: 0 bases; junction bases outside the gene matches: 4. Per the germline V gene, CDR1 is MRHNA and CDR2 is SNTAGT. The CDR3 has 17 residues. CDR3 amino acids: CASSHTSGGTNTGELFF. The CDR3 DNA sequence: TGTGCCAGCAGTCATACTAGCGGGGGGACGAACACCGGGGAGCTGTTTTTT.

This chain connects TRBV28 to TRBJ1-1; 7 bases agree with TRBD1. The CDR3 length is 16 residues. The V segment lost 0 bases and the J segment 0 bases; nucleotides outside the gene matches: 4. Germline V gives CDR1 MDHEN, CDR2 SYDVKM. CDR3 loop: CASSLWETGLNTEAFF. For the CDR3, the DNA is TGTGCCAGCAGTTTATGGGAGACAGGGCTGAACACTGAAGCTTTCTTT.

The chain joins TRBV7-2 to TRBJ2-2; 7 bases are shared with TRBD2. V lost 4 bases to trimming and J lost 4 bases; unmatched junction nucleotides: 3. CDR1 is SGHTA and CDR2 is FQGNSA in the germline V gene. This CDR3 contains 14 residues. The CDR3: CASSWGGPTGELFF. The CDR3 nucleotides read TGTGCCAGCAGCTGGGGGGGACCCACCGGGGAGCTGTTTTTT.

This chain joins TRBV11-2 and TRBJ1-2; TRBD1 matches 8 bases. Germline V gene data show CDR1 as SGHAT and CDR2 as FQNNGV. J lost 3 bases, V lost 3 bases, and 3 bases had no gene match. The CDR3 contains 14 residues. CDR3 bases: TGTGCCAGCAGCTTTCCGACAGGGGACTATGGCTACACCTTC. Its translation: CASSFPTGDYGYTF.

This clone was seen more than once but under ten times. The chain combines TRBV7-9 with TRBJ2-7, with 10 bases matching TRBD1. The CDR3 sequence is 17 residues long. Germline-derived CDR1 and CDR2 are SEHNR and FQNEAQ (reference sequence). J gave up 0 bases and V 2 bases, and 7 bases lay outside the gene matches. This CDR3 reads CASSLSMGQGHSYEQYF. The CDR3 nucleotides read TGTGCCAGCAGCTTATCTATGGGACAGGGGCACTCCTACGAGCAGTACTTC.

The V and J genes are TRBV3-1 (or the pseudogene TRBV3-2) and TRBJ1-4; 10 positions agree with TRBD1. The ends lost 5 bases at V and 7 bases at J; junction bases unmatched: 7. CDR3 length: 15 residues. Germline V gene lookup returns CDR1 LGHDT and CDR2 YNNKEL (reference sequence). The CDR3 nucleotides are TGTGCCAGCAGCGCCCCGGGACAGGGGCTTGAAAAACTGTTTTTT. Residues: CASSAPGQGLEKLFF.

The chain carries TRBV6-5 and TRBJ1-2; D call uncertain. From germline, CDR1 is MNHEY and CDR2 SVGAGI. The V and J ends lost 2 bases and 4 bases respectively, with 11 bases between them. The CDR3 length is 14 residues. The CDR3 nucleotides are TGTGCCAGCAGTTACGGGAGCACTAGCTATGGCTACACCTTC. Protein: CASSYGSTSYGYTF.

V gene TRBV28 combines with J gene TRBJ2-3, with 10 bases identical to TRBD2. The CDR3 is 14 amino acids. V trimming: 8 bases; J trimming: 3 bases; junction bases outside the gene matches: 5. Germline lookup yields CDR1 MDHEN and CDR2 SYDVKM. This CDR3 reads CASVKAGGTDTQYF. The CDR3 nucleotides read TGTGCCAGCGTGAAAGCGGGGGGGACAGATACGCAGTATTTT.

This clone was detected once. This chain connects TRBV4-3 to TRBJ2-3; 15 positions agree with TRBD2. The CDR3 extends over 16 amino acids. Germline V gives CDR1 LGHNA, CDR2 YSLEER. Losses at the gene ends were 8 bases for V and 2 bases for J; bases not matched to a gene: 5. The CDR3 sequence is CASGRTSGGATDTQYF. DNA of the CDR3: TGCGCCAGCGGACGGACTAGCGGGGGGGCCACAGATACGCAGTATTTT.

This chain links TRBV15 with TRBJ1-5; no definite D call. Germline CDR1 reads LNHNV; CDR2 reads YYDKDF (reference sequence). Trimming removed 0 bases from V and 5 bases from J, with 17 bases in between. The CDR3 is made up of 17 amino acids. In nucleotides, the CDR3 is TGTGCCACCAGCAGAGATAAATCGAGGCGGGCTGATCAGCCCCAGCATTTT. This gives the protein CATSRDKSRRADQPQHF.